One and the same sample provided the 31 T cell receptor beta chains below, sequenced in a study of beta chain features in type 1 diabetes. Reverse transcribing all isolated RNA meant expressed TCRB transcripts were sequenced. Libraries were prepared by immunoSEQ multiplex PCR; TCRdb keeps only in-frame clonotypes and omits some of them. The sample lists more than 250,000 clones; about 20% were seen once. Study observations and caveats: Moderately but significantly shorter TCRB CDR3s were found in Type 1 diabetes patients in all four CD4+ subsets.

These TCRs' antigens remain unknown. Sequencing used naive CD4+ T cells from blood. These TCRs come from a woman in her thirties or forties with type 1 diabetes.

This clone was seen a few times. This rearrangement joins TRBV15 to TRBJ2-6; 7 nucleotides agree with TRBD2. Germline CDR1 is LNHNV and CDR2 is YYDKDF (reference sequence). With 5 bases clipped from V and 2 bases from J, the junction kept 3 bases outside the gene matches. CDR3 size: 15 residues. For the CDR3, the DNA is TGTGCCACCAGCGGTGGGGGGGCTGGGGCCAACGTCCTGACTTTC. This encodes CATSGGGAGANVLTF.

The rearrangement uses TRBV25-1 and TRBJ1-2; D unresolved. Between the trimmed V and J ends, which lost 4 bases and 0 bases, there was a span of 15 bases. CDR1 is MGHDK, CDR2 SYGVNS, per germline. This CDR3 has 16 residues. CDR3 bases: TGTGCCAGCAGTGCGTCAGGTGGTAAAGCTAACTATGGCTACACCTTC. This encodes CASSASGGKANYGYTF.

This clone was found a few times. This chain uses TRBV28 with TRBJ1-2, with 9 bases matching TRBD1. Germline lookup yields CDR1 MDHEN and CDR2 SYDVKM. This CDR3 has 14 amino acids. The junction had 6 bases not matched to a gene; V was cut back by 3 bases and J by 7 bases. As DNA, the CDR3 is TGTGCCAGCAGTTTGATCGGGACAGGGCTTGGCTACACCTTC. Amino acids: CASSLIGTGLGYTF.

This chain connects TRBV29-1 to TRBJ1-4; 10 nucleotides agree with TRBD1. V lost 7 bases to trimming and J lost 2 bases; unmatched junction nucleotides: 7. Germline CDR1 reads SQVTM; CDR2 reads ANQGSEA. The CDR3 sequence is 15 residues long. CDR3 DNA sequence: TGCAGCGCTTCGGGACAGGGGTTTACTAATGAAAAACTGTTTTTT. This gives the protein CSASGQGFTNEKLFF. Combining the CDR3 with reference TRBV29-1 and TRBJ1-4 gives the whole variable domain SAVISQKPSRDICQRGTSLTIQCQVDSQVTMMFWYRQQPGQSLTLIATANQGSEATYESGFVIDKFPISRPNLTFSTLTVSNMSPEDSSIYLCSASGQGFTNEKLFFGSGTQLSVL.

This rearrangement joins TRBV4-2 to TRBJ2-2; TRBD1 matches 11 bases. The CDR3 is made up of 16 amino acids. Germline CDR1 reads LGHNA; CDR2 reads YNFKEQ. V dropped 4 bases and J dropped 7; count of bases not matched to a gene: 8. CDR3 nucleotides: TGTGCCAGCAGCCTCCCCGGACAGGGGGCAAGCGGGGAGCTGTTTTTT. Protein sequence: CASSLPGQGASGELFF.

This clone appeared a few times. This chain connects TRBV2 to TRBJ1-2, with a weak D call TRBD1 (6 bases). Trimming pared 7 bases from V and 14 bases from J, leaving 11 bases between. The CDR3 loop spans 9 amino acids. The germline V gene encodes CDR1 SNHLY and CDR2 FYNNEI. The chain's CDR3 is CASKAGQTF. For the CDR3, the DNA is TGTGCCAGCAAAGCGGGACAAACCTTC.

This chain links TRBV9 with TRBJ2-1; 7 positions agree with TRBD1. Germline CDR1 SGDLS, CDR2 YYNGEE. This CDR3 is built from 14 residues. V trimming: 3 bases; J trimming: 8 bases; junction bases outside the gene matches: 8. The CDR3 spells CASSARQGFDEQFF. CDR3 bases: TGTGCCAGCAGCGCGAGACAGGGTTTCGATGAGCAGTTCTTC.

This CDR3 is CASSQELGRTGIHPLHF. The CDR3 bases are TGCGCCAGCAGCCAAGAACTCGGGAGGACAGGGATTCACCCCCTCCACTTT. The chain is built from TRBV4-3 and TRBJ1-6, with 8 bases fitting TRBD1. The germline V gene has CDR1 LGHNA and CDR2 YSLEER. V dropped 0 bases and J dropped 13; count of bases not matched to a gene: 14. There are 17 residues in the CDR3.

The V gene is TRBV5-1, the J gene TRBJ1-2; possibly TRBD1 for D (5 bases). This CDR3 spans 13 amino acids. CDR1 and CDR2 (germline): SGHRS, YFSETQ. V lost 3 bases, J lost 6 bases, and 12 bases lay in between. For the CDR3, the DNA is TGCGCCAGCAGCTACCAGGGTTCAGATGGCTACACCTTC. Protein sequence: CASSYQGSDGYTF.

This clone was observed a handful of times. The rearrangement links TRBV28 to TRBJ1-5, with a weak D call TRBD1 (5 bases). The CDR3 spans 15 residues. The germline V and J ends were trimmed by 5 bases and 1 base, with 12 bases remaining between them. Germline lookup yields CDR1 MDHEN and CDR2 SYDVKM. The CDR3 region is CASSVGGTSNQPQHF. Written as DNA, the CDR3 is TGTGCCAGCAGTGTGGGGGGGACCAGCAATCAGCCCCAGCATTTT.

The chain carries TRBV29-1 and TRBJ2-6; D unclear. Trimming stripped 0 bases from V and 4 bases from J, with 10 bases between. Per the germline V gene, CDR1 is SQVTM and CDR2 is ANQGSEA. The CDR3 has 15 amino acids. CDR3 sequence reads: CSVEERIAGANVLTF. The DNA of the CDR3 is TGCAGCGTTGAAGAGCGCATAGCCGGGGCCAACGTCCTGACTTTC.

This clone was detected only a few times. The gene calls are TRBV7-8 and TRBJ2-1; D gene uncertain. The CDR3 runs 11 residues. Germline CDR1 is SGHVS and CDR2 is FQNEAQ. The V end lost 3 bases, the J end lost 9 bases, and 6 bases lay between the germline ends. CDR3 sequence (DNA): TGTGCCAGCAGCTTGGCTGTTGAGCAGTTCTTC. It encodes CASSLAVEQFF.

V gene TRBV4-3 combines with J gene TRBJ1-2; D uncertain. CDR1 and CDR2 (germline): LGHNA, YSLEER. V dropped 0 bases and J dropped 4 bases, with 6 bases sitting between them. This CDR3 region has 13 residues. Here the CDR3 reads CASSQDSVYGYTF. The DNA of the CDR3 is TGCGCCAGCAGCCAAGACAGTGTCTATGGCTACACCTTC.

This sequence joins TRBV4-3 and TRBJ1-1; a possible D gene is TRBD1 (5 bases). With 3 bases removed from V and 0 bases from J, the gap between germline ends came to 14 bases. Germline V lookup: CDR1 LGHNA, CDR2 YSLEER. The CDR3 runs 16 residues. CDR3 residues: CASSQGPGHLNTEAFF. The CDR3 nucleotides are TGCGCCAGCAGCCAGGGCCCCGGACATTTGAACACTGAAGCTTTCTTT.

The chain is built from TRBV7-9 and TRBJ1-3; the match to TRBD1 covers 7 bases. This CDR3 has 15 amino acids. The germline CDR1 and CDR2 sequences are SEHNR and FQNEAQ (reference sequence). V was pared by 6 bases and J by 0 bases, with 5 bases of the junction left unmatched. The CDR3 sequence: CASRQTGNSGNTIYF. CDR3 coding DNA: TGTGCCAGCAGACAGACAGGGAACTCTGGAAACACCATATATTTT.

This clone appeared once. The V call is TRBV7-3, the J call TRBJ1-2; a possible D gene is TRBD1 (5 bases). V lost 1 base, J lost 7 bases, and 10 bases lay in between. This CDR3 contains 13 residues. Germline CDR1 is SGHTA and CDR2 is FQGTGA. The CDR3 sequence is CASSLMQGSGYTF. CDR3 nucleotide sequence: TGTGCCAGCAGCTTAATGCAGGGAAGTGGCTACACCTTC. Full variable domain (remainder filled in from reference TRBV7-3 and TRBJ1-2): GAGVSQTPSNKVTEKGKYVELRCDPISGHTALYWYRQSLGQGPEFLIYFQGTGAADDSGLPNDRFFAVRPEGSVSTLKIQRTERGDSAVYLCASSLMQGSGYTFGSGTRLTVV.

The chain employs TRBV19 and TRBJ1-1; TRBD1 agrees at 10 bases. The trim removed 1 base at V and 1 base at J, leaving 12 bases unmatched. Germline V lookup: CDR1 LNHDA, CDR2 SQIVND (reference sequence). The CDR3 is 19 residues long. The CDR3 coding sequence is TGTGCCAGTAGTATAGTGGGGGGCCGGACAGGGGGTTGGAACACTGAAGCTTTCTTT. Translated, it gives CASSIVGGRTGGWNTEAFF. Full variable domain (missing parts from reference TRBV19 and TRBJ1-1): DGGITQSPKYLFRKEGQNVTLSCEQNLNHDAMYWYRQDPGQGLRLIYYSQIVNDFQKGDIAEGYSVSREKKESFPLTVTSAQKNPTAFYLCASSIVGGRTGGWNTEAFFGQGTRLTVV.

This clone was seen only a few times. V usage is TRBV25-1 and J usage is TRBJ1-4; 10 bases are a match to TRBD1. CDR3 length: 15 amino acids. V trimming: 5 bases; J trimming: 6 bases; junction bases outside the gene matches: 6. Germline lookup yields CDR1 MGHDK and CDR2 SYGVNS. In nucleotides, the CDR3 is TGTGCCAGCAGTCCCCACGGGACAGGGGATGAAAAACTGTTTTTT. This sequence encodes CASSPHGTGDEKLFF.

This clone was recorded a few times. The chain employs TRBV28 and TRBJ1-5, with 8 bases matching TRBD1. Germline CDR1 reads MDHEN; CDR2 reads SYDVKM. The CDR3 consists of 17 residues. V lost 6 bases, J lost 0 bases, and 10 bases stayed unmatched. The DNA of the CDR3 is TGTGCCAGCAGCTTCCAGGGGGCCGCATATAGCAATCAGCCCCAGCATTTT. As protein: CASSFQGAAYSNQPQHF.

The CDR3 DNA follows: TGTGCCAGCAGCTTATCGCAGGGCAATCAGCCCCAGCATTTT. It yields the protein CASSLSQGNQPQHF. The chain recombines TRBV7-2 with TRBJ1-5, with D hard to call. V shed 2 bases and J shed 2 bases, with 7 bases lying between them. CDR1 is SGHTA, CDR2 FQGNSA, per germline. This CDR3 has 14 amino acids.

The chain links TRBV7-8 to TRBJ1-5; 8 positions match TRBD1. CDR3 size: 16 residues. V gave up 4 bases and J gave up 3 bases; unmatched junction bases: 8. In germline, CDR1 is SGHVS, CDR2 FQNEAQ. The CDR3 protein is CASSSGGQGVNQPQHF. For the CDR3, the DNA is TGTGCCAGCAGCTCCGGTGGACAGGGAGTCAATCAGCCCCAGCATTTT. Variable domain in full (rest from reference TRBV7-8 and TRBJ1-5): GAGVSQSPRYKVAKRGQDVALRCDPISGHVSLFWYQQALGQGPEFLTYFQNEAQLDKSGLPSDRFFAERPEGSVSTLKIQRTQQEDSAVYLCASSSGGQGVNQPQHFGDGTRLSIL.

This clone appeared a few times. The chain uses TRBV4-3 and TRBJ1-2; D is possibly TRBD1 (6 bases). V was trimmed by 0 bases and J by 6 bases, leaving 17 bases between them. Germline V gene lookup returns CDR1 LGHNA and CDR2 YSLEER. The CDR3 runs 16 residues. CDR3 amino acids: CASSQDLVTGGNGYTF. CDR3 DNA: TGCGCCAGCAGCCAAGATTTGGTGACAGGTGGAAATGGCTACACCTTC.

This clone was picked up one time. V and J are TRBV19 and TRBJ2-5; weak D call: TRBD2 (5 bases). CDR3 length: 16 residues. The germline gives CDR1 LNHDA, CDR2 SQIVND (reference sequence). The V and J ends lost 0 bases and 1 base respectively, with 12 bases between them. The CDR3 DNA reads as TGTGCCAGTAGTATAGATCGTGGACTGTTCCAAGAGACCCAGTACTTC. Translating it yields CASSIDRGLFQETQYF.

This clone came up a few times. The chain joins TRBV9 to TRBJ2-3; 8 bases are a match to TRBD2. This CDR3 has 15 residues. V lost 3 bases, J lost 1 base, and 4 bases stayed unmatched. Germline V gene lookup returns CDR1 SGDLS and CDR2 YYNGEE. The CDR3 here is CASSGGGLGTDTQYF. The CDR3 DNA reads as TGTGCCAGCAGCGGGGGGGGACTAGGCACAGATACGCAGTATTTT.

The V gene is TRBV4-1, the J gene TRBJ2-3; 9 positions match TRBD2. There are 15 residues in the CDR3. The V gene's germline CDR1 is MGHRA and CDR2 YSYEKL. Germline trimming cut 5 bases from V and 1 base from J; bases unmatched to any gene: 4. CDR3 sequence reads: CASSSRTSGTDTQYF. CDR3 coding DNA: TGCGCCAGCAGCTCCCGGACTAGCGGCACAGATACGCAGTATTTT.

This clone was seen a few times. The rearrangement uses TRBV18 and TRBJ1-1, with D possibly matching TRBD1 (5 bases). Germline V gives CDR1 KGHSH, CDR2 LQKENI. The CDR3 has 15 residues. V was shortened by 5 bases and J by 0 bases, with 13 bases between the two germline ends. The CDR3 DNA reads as TGTGCCAGCTCAAGGGGTCTAATTTTGAACACTGAAGCTTTCTTT. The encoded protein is CASSRGLILNTEAFF.

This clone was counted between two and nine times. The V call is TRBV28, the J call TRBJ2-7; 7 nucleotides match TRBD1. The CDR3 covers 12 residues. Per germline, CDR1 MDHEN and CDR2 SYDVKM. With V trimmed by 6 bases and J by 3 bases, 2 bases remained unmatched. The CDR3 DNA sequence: TGTGCCAGCAGCGCAGGGGGCTACGAGCAGTACTTC. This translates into CASSAGGYEQYF. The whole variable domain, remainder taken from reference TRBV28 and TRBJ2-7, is DVKVTQSSRYLVKRTGEKVFLECVQDMDHENMFWYRQDPGLGLRLIYFSYDVKMKEKGDIPEGYSVSREKKERFSLILESASTNQTSMYLCASSAGGYEQYFGPGTRLTVT.

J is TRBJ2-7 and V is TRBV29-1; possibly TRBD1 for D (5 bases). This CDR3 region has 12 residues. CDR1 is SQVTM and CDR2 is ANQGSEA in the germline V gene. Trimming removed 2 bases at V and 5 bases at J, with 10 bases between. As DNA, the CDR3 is TGCAGCGTTGAACAGGGTTACCACGAGCAGTACTTC. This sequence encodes CSVEQGYHEQYF.

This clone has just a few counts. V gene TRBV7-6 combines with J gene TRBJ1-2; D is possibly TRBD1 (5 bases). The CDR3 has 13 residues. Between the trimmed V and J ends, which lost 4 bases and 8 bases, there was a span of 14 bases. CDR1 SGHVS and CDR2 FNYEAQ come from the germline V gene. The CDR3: CASSSTPQGGYTF. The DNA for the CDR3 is TGTGCCAGCAGCTCAACACCTCAGGGCGGCTACACCTTC.

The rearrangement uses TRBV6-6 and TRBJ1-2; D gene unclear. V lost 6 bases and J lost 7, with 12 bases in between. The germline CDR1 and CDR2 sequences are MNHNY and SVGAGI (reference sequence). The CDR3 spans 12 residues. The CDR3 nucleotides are TGTGCCAGCAGAGCCCAGGTCTCTGGCTACACCTTC. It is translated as CASRAQVSGYTF.

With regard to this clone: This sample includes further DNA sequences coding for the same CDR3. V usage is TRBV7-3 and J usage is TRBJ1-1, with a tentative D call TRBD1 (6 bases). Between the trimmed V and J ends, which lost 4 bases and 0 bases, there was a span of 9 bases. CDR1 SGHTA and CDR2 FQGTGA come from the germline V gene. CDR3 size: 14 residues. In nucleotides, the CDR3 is TGTGCCAGCAGCTCCCAGGGGCTGAACACTGAAGCTTTCTTT. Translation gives CASSSQGLNTEAFF.